This T cell receptor beta chain was found in a study of T cells in Graves' hyperthyroidism and ophthalmopathy. In patients aged 18 to 65, hyperthyroidism was newly diagnosed, with duration under 2 months. Germline V lookup: CDR1 SGHRS, CDR2 YFSETQ. V shed 0 bases, J shed 8 bases, and the junction held 9 bases outside the gene matches. This CDR3 contains 17 residues. TCR beta CDR3 region amplification was performed from RNA transcripts. First-round RT-PCR targeting the TCR CDR3 was performed with the HTBI primer set. Each CDR3 protein is one row after TCRdb ran MiXCR on the multiplex PCR reads. The top ten hold less than 85% of the sample, which has a few hundred thousand distinct CDR3 sequences, 25% seen once.

Sequenced: blood. V gene TRBV5-1 combines with J gene TRBJ2-1; TRBD2 aligns across 12 bases. The sequence came from a man aged 50 to 60 with Graves' hyperthyroidism. The CDR3 nucleotides read TGCGCCAGCAGCTTGGCGGCTAGCGGGAGGGCCATCGATGAGCAGTTCTTC. This gives the protein CASSLAASGRAIDEQFF. Based on the CDR3 plus reference TRBV5-1 and TRBJ2-1, the full variable domain is KAGVTQTPRYLIKTRGQQVTLSCSPISGHRSVSWYQQTPGQGLQFLFEYFSETQRNKGNFPGRFSGRQFSNSRSEMNVSTLELGDSALYLCASSLAASGRAIDEQFFGPGTRLTVL.